This TCR beta chain was recorded in a study of T cell responses to AZD1222 COVID-19 vaccine. Measured with immunoSEQ multiplex PCR; TCRdb has only the in-frame clones, and not every one. The sample includes some 150,000 clones, about 87% of them seen just once. The clonotype comes from an adult who received the MenACWY meningococcal vaccine as a control. The source was peripheral blood, collected 28 days after the second dose of the MenACWY control vaccine.

CDR3 loop: CASSREISSGANVLTF. In DNA, the CDR3 is TGTGCCAGCAGTCGGGAGATTAGCTCTGGGGCCAACGTCCTGACTTTC. The chain carries TRBV6-6 and TRBJ2-6, with D perhaps TRBD2 (6 bases). The CDR3 is 16 residues long. V was clipped by 5 bases and J by 0 bases, with 11 bases between them. Germline V gene lookup returns CDR1 MNHNY and CDR2 SVGAGI (reference sequence).